One sample yielded the 21 T cell receptor beta chains listed below, sequenced in a study of blood T cell repertoires in COVID-19. Only in-frame clones appear in the TCRdb table, and some are missing; sequencing was by immunoSEQ multiplex PCR. The data hold 80,000 to 100,000 clones, with about 87% observed a single time. Sequencing was performed on peripheral blood. Every receptor here comes from a human donor in a cohort sampled during active COVID-19.

The J gene is TRBJ1-3, the V gene TRBV11-2; D is possibly TRBD1 (6 bases). The CDR3 has 15 amino acids. V was pared by 1 base and J by 4 bases, with 11 bases between. In germline, CDR1 is SGHAT, CDR2 FQNNGV. This CDR3 is CASSLVGGSGNTIYF. The CDR3, as DNA: TGTGCCAGCAGCTTAGTTGGGGGCTCAGGAAACACCATATATTTT.

The chain is built from TRBV9 and TRBJ2-7; D may be TRBD1 (5 bases). This CDR3 contains 15 residues. V shed 2 bases and J shed 2 bases, with 14 bases lying between them. Looked up from germline, CDR1 is SGDLS and CDR2 is YYNGEE. In nucleotides, the CDR3 is TGTGCCAGCAGCGTCGACAGCTCCCAGGCCTACGAGCAGTACTTC. Protein: CASSVDSSQAYEQYF.

This clone turned up a few times. The V call is TRBV7-2, the J call TRBJ2-1; 7 bases agree with TRBD2. There are 15 residues in the CDR3. The junction had 3 bases not matched to a gene; V was cut back by 1 base and J by 3 bases. The germline gives CDR1 SGHTA, CDR2 FQGNSA. CDR3 in DNA: TGTGCCAGCAGCTTAGAACTAGCGAACTACAATGAGCAGTTCTTC. Translated, it gives CASSLELANYNEQFF.

This sequence joins TRBV28 and TRBJ2-6; TRBD2 might be the D (5 bases). CDR1 is MDHEN and CDR2 is SYDVKM in the germline V gene. This CDR3 spans 20 amino acids. Trimming took off 6 bases at V and 0 bases at J, with 24 bases between the two ends. CDR3 protein: CASSHRLRSARGSGANVLTF. The CDR3 coding sequence is TGTGCCAGCAGCCATCGGTTACGTAGTGCCCGGGGCTCTGGGGCCAACGTCCTGACTTTC.

The chain carries TRBV6-5 and TRBJ2-7; tentatively, D is TRBD1 (5 bases). The V end was cut by 6 bases, the J end by 3 bases, with 15 bases between. The length of the CDR3 is 14 residues. Per germline, CDR1 MNHEY and CDR2 SVGAGI. The CDR3 region is CASSPAGRDYEQYF. CDR3 sequence (DNA): TGTGCCAGCAGCCCCGCAGGGCGTGACTACGAGCAGTACTTC.

The chain recombines TRBV9 with TRBJ2-7; TRBD2 aligns across 8 bases. Germline V lookup: CDR1 SGDLS, CDR2 YYNGEE. Losses at the gene ends were 1 base for V and 2 bases for J; bases not matched to a gene: 14. CDR3 size: 18 residues. The CDR3 spells CASSVHPGGSGKTYEQYF. CDR3 nucleotide sequence: TGTGCCAGCAGCGTACATCCTGGGGGTAGCGGGAAAACCTACGAGCAGTACTTC.

The V gene is TRBV9, the J gene TRBJ2-1; D might be TRBD1 (6 bases). Deletions cut 3 bases from V and 4 bases from J, with 14 bases between. CDR3 length: 15 residues. Per germline, CDR1 SGDLS and CDR2 YYNGEE. The CDR3 DNA reads as TGTGCCAGCAGCGAAAGAACAGGGACGTACAATGAGCAGTTCTTC. This translates into CASSERTGTYNEQFF.

This chain uses TRBV7-6 with TRBJ2-7, with 10 bases aligning to TRBD1. This CDR3 is built from 18 residues. J lost 2 bases, V lost 4 bases, and 14 bases had no gene match. CDR1 is SGHVS, CDR2 FNYEAQ, per germline. The DNA for the CDR3 is TGTGCCAGCAGCTCCCGGCGCAAAGACAGGGGGCAACCCTACGAGCAGTACTTC. This sequence encodes CASSSRRKDRGQPYEQYF.

The chain employs TRBV20-1 and TRBJ2-1, with D possibly TRBD2 on 6 matching bases. This CDR3 contains 14 residues. Looked up from germline, CDR1 is DFQATT and CDR2 is SNEGSKA (reference sequence). V was clipped by 3 bases and J by 4 bases, with 13 bases between them. The CDR3 nucleotides read TGCAGTGCTAGTATGGGGACTTTTTACAATGAGCAGTTCTTC. Its protein is CSASMGTFYNEQFF.

The V call is TRBV7-3, the J call TRBJ2-1, with 13 bases that match TRBD2. CDR3 length: 15 residues. Unmatched junction bases numbered 1, after V lost 3 bases and J lost 5 bases. The V gene's germline CDR1 is SGHTA and CDR2 FQGTGA. CDR3 sequence reads: CASSLGLAGNNEQFF. For the CDR3, the DNA is TGTGCCAGCAGCTTGGGACTAGCGGGAAACAATGAGCAGTTCTTC.

The CDR3 nucleotides read TGTGCCAGCAGCGCCGACAGGTACAATGAGCAGTTCTTC. Its protein is CASSADRYNEQFF. V is TRBV3-1 (or the pseudogene TRBV3-2) and J is TRBJ2-1, with D tentatively TRBD1 (6 bases). Trimming stripped 5 bases from V and 4 bases from J, with 9 bases between. The CDR3 is made up of 13 amino acids. CDR1 and CDR2 from the germline V gene are LGHDT and YNNKEL (reference sequence).

The chain combines TRBV9 with TRBJ2-5; tentatively, D is TRBD1 (6 bases). V lost 7 bases, J lost 2 bases, and 15 bases lay in between. This CDR3 has 14 amino acids. Per germline, CDR1 SGDLS and CDR2 YYNGEE. This CDR3 is CASAGLRGQETQYF. The CDR3 coding sequence is TGTGCCAGCGCCGGATTAAGGGGGCAAGAGACCCAGTACTTC.

The rearrangement links TRBV11-3 to TRBJ2-1; 13 bases are shared with TRBD2. The CDR3 totals 14 residues. Germline CDR1 SGHNT, CDR2 YENEEA. Trimming took 5 bases from V and 8 from J; bases not matched to a gene: 3. CDR3 protein: CASSRTSGRDEQFF. The CDR3 bases are TGTGCCAGCAGCCGGACTAGCGGGAGAGATGAGCAGTTCTTC. Supplemented by reference TRBV11-3 and TRBJ2-1, the full variable domain reads EAGVVQSPRYKIIEKKQPVAFWCNPISGHNTLYWYLQNLGQGPELLIRYENEEAVDDSQLPKDRFSAERLKGVDSTLKIQPAELGDSAVYLCASSRTSGRDEQFFGPGTRLTVL.

This chain uses TRBV18 with TRBJ1-6; D is perhaps TRBD1 (5 bases). This CDR3 has 14 residues. Germline lookup yields CDR1 KGHSH and CDR2 LQKENI. The V end lost 5 bases, the J end lost 10 bases, and 15 bases lay between the germline ends. The CDR3 nucleotides read TGTGCCAGCTCAGAGGCGTGGGGGGACTCACCCCTCCACTTT. As protein: CASSEAWGDSPLHF.

This sequence joins TRBV4-2 and TRBJ2-7; 7 nucleotides agree with TRBD1. The V gene's germline CDR1 is LGHNA and CDR2 YNFKEQ. This CDR3 contains 15 residues. The J segment lost 2 bases and the V segment lost 3 bases, leaving 7 bases of the junction unmatched. CDR3 bases: TGTGCCAGCAGCCAGTCCGGGACAGCTACCTACGAGCAGTACTTC. It codes for CASSQSGTATYEQYF.

The chain joins TRBV2 to TRBJ2-2, with 7 bases identical to TRBD1. The CDR3 runs 19 residues. The germline CDR1 and CDR2 sequences are SNHLY and FYNNEI. The ends lost 6 bases at V and 6 bases at J; junction bases unmatched: 22. CDR3 bases: TGTGCCAGCAGAGAGACCGGGACAGCACCTCCGGGACCCCCCGGGGAGCTGTTTTTT. This sequence encodes CASRETGTAPPGPPGELFF.

The genes are TRBV19 and TRBJ1-2; 7 bases are shared with TRBD1. The V gene end was trimmed by 6 bases and the J gene end by 2 bases; junction bases not matched to a gene: 12. Germline lookup yields CDR1 LNHDA and CDR2 SQIVND (reference sequence). The length of the CDR3 is 16 residues. The DNA for the CDR3 is TGTGCCAGTAGACCGATACGATTGACAGGGAACTATGGCTACACCTTC. Translated: CASRPIRLTGNYGYTF.

V usage is TRBV5-4 and J usage is TRBJ2-3, with 15 bases fitting TRBD2. Germline V lookup: CDR1 SGHNT, CDR2 YYREEE (reference sequence). The V gene end was trimmed by 2 bases and the J gene end by 3 bases; junction bases not matched to a gene: 10. The CDR3 is made up of 19 amino acids. The CDR3 sequence: CASSFPPSGLAGGTDTQYF. The CDR3 bases are TGTGCCAGCAGCTTCCCGCCTTCGGGACTAGCGGGAGGAACAGATACGCAGTATTTT.

The chain uses TRBV6-2 or TRBV6-3 and TRBJ2-7, with 7 bases identical to TRBD1. The CDR3 covers 14 residues. Germline V gene sequence: CDR1 MNHEY, CDR2 SVGEGT. V was pared by 4 bases and J by 6 bases, with 9 bases of the junction left unmatched. The CDR3 spells CASSSRQGVSEQYF. DNA of the CDR3: TGTGCCAGCAGTTCCCGACAGGGAGTAAGCGAGCAGTACTTC.

CDR3 sequence (DNA): TGTGCCAGCACCCGGGGAATGAACACTGAAGCTTTCTTT. Its protein is CASTRGMNTEAFF. This rearrangement joins TRBV6-5 to TRBJ1-1; the D is unclear. The CDR3 sequence is 13 residues long. V lost 7 bases and J 0 bases, leaving 9 bases between the germline ends. Per germline, CDR1 MNHEY and CDR2 SVGAGI.

The rearrangement joins TRBV5-1 to TRBJ2-5; 7 bases map to TRBD1. The CDR3 totals 15 residues. Per the germline V gene, CDR1 is SGHRS and CDR2 is YFSETQ. The J segment lost 1 base and the V segment lost 2 bases, leaving 5 bases of the junction unmatched. The CDR3 DNA sequence: TGCGCCAGCAGCTTAACCCGACAGGGCCAAGAGACCCAGTACTTC. This translates into CASSLTRQGQETQYF.